This TCR beta chain was profiled in a study of CD8+CD57+ T cells in acquired aplastic anemia. The study, taken as a whole, reports: The same twenty-nine CD8+ CDR3 sequences occurred in patients and in controls.

CDR1 is DFQATT and CDR2 is SNEGSKA in the germline V gene (reference sequence). V was clipped by 2 bases and J by 2 bases, with 13 bases between them. The CDR3 is 14 amino acids. A remark on this clonotype: Its antigen is currently unknown.

Genomic DNA served as template for TCR beta VDJ and CDR3 profiling. Each CDR3 protein gets one entry after TCRdb re-called the reads with MiXCR. The table records roughly 86,000 distinct CDR3 sequences, around 42% of them present only once. V and J are TRBV20-1 and TRBJ2-7, with a weak D call TRBD2 (5 bases). This TCR derives from a human donor in good health, serving as a control. Sequenced material: sorted CD4+, CD8+, or CD8+CD57+ T cells (not recorded which) from PBMCs. The CDR3, as DNA: TGCAGTGCTAGACGCGTCGAGGGTACCTACGAGCAGTACTTC. Its protein product is CSARRVEGTYEQYF.